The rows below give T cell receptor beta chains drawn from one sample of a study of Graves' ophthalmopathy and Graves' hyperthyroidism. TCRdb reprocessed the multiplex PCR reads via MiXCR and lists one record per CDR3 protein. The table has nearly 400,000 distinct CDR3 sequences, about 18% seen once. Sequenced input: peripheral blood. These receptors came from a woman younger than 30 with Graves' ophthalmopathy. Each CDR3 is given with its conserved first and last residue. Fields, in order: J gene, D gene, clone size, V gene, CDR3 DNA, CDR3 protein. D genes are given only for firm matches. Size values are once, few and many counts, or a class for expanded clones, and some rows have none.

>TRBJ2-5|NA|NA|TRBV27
TGTGCCAGCAGTTTGGTCCACTCGGAGACCCAGTACTTC
CASSLVHSETQYF
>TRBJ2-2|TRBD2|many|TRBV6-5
TGTGCCAGCAGTTACTTGGGACTAGGGTGGATCGGGGAGCTGTTTTTT
CASSYLGLGWIGELFF
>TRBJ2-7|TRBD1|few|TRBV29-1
TGCAGCGTTGAAGTGCGACAGGGTCGGGATGAGCAGTACTTC
CSVEVRQGRDEQYF
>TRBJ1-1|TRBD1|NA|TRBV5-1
TGCGCCAGCAGCTTGACAGGGGGCGCGGGCACTGAAGCTTTCTTT
CASSLTGGAGTEAFF
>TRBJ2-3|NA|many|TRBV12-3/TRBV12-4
TGTGCCAGCAGTTTTGAAGATACGCAGTATTTT
CASSFEDTQYF
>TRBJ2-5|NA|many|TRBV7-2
TGTGCCAGCAGCTCCCAAGGGCGTGGGGAGACCCAGTACTTC
CASSSQGRGETQYF
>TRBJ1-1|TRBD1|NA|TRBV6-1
TGTGCCAGCCTAGGGGTGGGGACAGGGGAGTCGGCTTTCTTT
CASLGVGTGESAFF
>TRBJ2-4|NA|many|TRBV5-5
TGTGCCAGCAGCTCCCCGTTTAGCGCCAAAAACATTCAGTACTTC
CASSSPFSAKNIQYF
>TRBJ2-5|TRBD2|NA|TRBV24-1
TGTGCCACCAGTGATTCCCGGGGAGGGACGGAGACCCAGTACTTC
CATSDSRGGTETQYF
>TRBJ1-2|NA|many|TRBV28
TGTGCCAGCACCCTGAGCCCAGGGAACTATGGCTACACCTTC
CASTLSPGNYGYTF
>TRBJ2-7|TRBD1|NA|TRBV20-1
TGCAGTGCTGGCGGGACAGGGGGCTACGAGCAGTACTTC
CSAGGTGGYEQYF
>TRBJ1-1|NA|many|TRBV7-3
TGTGCCAGCAGCTTAAAACAGGAACTTGAAGCTTTCTTT
CASSLKQELEAFF
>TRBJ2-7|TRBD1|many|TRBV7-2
TGTGCCAGCAGCTTCCGGGACAGGGCCTCATCTTTCTACGAGCAGTACTTC
CASSFRDRASSFYEQYF
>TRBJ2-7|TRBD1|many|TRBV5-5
TGTGCCAGCAGCTTGGGACAGGGCCCTCAACGGCAGTACTTC
CASSLGQGPQRQYF
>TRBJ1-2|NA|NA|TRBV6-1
TGTGCCAGCAGTCTAAACCGGGACGCCTCTAACTATGGCTACACCTTC
CASSLNRDASNYGYTF
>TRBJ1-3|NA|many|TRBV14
TGTGCCAGCAGCCAGGGTCAAGGTGCTGGAAACACCATATATTTT
CASSQGQGAGNTIYF
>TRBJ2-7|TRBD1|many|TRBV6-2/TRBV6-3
TGTGCCAGCAGCCCAAGGACAGGGAATAGCGAGCAGTACTTC
CASSPRTGNSEQYF
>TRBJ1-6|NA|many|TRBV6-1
TGTGCCAGCAGGGAACAGCGACCTGAGTCACCCCTCCACTTT
CASREQRPESPLHF
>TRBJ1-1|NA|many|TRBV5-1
TGCGCCAGCAGCGACAAATTGGGGAACACTGAAGCTTTCTTT
CASSDKLGNTEAFF
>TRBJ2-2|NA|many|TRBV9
TGTGCCAGCAGCGGGAGGACAGGTCTTTCAGCGGGAGAAAACACCGGGGAGCTGTTTTTT
CASSGRTGLSAGENTGELFF
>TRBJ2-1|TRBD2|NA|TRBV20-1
TGCAGTGCTCTGACTAGCGGGAGGGCTGATGAGCAGTTCTTC
CSALTSGRADEQFF
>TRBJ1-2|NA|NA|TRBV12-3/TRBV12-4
TGTGCCAGCAGACCCACACCGGGAGATAACTATGGCTACACTTTC
CASRPTPGDNYGYTF
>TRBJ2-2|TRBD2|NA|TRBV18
TGTGCCAGCTCACCAGGGAGGGACTTGAACACCGGGGAGCTGTTTTTT
CASSPGRDLNTGELFF
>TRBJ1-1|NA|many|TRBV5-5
TGTGCCAGCACGGACTTGTATGAAGCTTTCTTT
CASTDLYEAFF
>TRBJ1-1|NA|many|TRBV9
TGTGCCAGCAGCGTAGGGGCGATGAACACTGAAGCTTTCTTT
CASSVGAMNTEAFF
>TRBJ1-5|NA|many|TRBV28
TGTGCCAGCAGTCTCCCCTCTCCGGGGGCGAATCAGCCCCAGCATTTT
CASSLPSPGANQPQHF
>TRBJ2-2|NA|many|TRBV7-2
TGTGCCAGCAGCTTAGTAACGTTCGGGGAGCTGTTTTTT
CASSLVTFGELFF
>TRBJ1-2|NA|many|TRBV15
TGTGCCACCAGCAGGCTATATGACAGGTCAACGGGCTATGGCTACACCTTC
CATSRLYDRSTGYGYTF
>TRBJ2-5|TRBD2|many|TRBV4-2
TGTGCCAGCAGCCAAGATCTCGGGGCTAGCGGGGGCCCGGTGGAGACCCAGTACTTC
CASSQDLGASGGPVETQYF
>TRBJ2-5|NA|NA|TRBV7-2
TGTGCCAGCAGCGCTCGGTGGGCGTCTCAAGAGACCCAGTACTTC
CASSARWASQETQYF
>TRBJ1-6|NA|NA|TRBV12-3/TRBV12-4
TGTGCCAGCAGTTATAGAAATTCACCCCTCCACTTT
CASSYRNSPLHF
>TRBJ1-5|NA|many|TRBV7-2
TGTGCCAGCAGCTTAGCCCCAATTCAGCCCCAGCATTTT
CASSLAPIQPQHF
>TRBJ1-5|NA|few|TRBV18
TGTGCCAGCTCACCGCCTTTTGGAGGGTTTGATCAGCCCCAGCATTTT
CASSPPFGGFDQPQHF
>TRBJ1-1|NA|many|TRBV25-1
TGTGCCAGCAGTGAATACGGTTGGGACACTGAAGCTTTCTTT
CASSEYGWDTEAFF
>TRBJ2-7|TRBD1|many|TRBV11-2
TGTGCCAGCAGCTTAGTGGGGGCAGGGGGCCACGAGCAGTACTTC
CASSLVGAGGHEQYF
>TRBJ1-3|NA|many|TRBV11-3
TGTGCCAGCAGCCACGGGACCGGGGCTACCATATATTTT
CASSHGTGATIYF
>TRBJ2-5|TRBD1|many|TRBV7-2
TGTGCCAGCAGCTTCTATGGACAGGGGGCAGAGACCCAGTACTTC
CASSFYGQGAETQYF
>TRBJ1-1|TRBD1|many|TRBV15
TGTGCCACCAGCTTCGGGACAGTGAACACTGAAGCTTTCTTT
CATSFGTVNTEAFF
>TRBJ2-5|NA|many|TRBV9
TGTGCCAGCAGCGTAGCTACGGGCGGAAAAGAGACCCAGTACTTC
CASSVATGGKETQYF
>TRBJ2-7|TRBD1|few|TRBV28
TGTGCCAGCAGCAATTGGACAGGGGGTGAGGAGCAGTACTTC
CASSNWTGGEEQYF
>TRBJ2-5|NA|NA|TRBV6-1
TGTGCCAGCAGTCCAGCCGGGACCCTAAGGGAGACCCAGTACTTC
CASSPAGTLRETQYF
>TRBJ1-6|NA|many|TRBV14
TGTTCCAGCAGCCAAGGTCAGGGTAGGCCGGATAATTCACCCCTCCACTTT
CSSSQGQGRPDNSPLHF
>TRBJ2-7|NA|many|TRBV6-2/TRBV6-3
TGTGCCAGCACGAGAGCGGGACCCCAGGGGGAGCAGTACTTC
CASTRAGPQGEQYF
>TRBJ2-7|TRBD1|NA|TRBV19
TGTGCCAGTAGTAGGGGTACAGGGGTCTACGAGCAGTACTTC
CASSRGTGVYEQYF
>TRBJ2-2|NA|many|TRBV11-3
TGTGCCAGCAGTTTAGGGCTCGGGGAGCTGTTTTTT
CASSLGLGELFF
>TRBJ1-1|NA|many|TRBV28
TGTGCCAGCTCTATGGCAGGACCTAACACTGAAGCTTTCTTT
CASSMAGPNTEAFF